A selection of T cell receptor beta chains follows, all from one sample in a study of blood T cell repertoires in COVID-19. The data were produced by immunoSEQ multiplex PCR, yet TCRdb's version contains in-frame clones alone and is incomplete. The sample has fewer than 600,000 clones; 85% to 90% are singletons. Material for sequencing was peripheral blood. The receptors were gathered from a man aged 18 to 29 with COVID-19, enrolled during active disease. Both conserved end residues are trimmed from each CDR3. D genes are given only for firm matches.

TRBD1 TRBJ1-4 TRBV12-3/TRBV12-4 ASSQPGGEKLF
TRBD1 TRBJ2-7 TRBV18 ASSPTGTGSYEQY
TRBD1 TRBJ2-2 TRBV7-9 ASSSGQGNTGELF
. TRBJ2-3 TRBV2 ASSVTGGTDTQY
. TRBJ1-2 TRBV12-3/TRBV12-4 ASSRDYDGGYT
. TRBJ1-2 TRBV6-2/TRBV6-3 ASSYAPGVDYGYT
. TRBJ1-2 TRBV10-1 ASSPTENYGYT
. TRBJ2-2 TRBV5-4 ASSLGAALGGELF
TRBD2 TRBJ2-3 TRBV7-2 ASSWTSDNTQY
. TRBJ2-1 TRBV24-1 ATSDPYKSGQF
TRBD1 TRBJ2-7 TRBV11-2 ASSYGTAVYEQY
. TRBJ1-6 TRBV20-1 SASKGRGDSPLH
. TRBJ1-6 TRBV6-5 ASNSGQFNNSPLH
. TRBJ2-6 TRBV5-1 ASSLEFLSGANVLT
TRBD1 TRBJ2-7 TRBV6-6 ASTDGRGRGEQY